The table lists the clone carrying this T cell receptor (beta chain) with many counts. V lost 0 bases and J 6 bases, leaving 11 bases between the germline ends. Germline V gene sequence: CDR1 LGHDT, CDR2 YNNKEL (reference sequence). This CDR3 is built from 14 residues. There were TCR beta CDR3 regions amplified from RNA transcripts. When the TCR CDR3 underwent first-round RT-PCR, the HTBI primer set was used. TCRdb re-derived calls from the multiplex PCR reads in MiXCR, one entry per CDR3 protein. The table includes approximately 600,000 distinct CDR3 sequences, about 14% detected once. This sample was taken from a study of T cells in Graves' hyperthyroidism and ophthalmopathy. In patients aged 18 to 65, hyperthyroidism was newly diagnosed, with duration under 2 months. The blood sample predates any ophthalmopathy symptoms, coming from first hyperthyroidism diagnosis.

The TCR sequence derives from a woman in her twenties or thirties with Graves' hyperthyroidism that later progressed to Graves' ophthalmopathy. The sample was blood. The rearrangement joins TRBV3-1 to TRBJ1-1; no definite D call. CDR3 protein: CASSQDGGHAEAFF. Written as DNA, the CDR3 is TGTGCCAGCAGCCAAGATGGCGGGCACGCTGAAGCTTTCTTT.